Sequencing of this TCR beta chain was carried out in a study of blood T cell repertoires in COVID-19. Study background: Researchers got acute and convalescent COVID-19 samples from the United States, Italy and Spain.

As handled by the study authors: Reference gene primer amplification gave nucleated cell count estimates. Sequencing used immunoSEQ multiplex PCR; TCRdb keeps in-frame clones, though not all of them. Clone size and the V and J calls come from that table; the DNA yielded D and trimming. Of 300,000 to 350,000 clones detected, 80% to 95% appear once; the ten largest clones hold under 7%. The V end lost 7 bases, the J end lost 5 bases, and 6 bases lay between the germline ends. This CDR3 contains 10 residues. Germline CDR1 and CDR2: SGHTS and YDEGEE. Seattle patients were enrolled during active infection and followed longitudinally.

The sequencing input was peripheral blood. The chain is built from TRBV5-8 and TRBJ1-1, with D unclear. The receptor comes from a woman under 40 with COVID-19, enrolled during active disease. CDR3 sequence (DNA): TGTGCCAGCGCACGGACTGAAGCTTTCTTT. Translated, it gives CASARTEAFF.